This is a list of T cell receptor beta chains from one sample in a study of blood T cell repertoires in COVID-19. Libraries were prepared by immunoSEQ multiplex PCR; TCRdb keeps only in-frame clonotypes and omits some of them. Among around 80,000 clones, roughly 90% were seen once, and the ten largest hold around 9%. The sequencing sample was made of peripheral blood. These receptor sequences come from a human donor in a cohort sampled during active COVID-19. The CDR3 runs from the conserved cysteine through the conserved F or W. The D gene is left open where the match is weak. Clone size, where shown, is once, few, many, or a class for clones that have expanded.

abundance: once
j_gene: TRBJ2-3
v_gene: TRBV5-1
d_gene: TRBD2
CDR3aa: CASSPGGLLAGGSDTQYF
CDR3nt: TGCGCCAGCAGCCCCGGAGGGCTACTAGCGGGGGGTTCAGATACGCAGTATTTT

abundance: .
j_gene: TRBJ2-5
v_gene: TRBV4-2
d_gene: TRBD2
CDR3aa: CASSQDSGGAKTQYF
CDR3nt: TGTGCCAGCAGCCAAGACAGCGGGGGGGCCAAGACCCAGTACTTC

abundance: .
j_gene: TRBJ1-2
v_gene: TRBV6-5
d_gene: .
CDR3aa: CASSYGWGDGYTF
CDR3nt: TGTGCCAGCAGTTACGGTTGGGGGGATGGCTACACCTTC

abundance: .
j_gene: TRBJ2-1
v_gene: TRBV5-5
d_gene: TRBD2
CDR3aa: CASSPLAGAYNEQFF
CDR3nt: TGTGCCAGCAGCCCCCTAGCGGGGGCATACAATGAGCAGTTCTTC

abundance: .
j_gene: TRBJ2-7
v_gene: TRBV28
d_gene: TRBD1
CDR3aa: CASSRWDREGDEQYF
CDR3nt: TGTGCCAGCAGTAGATGGGACAGGGAAGGCGACGAGCAGTACTTC

abundance: .
j_gene: TRBJ2-7
v_gene: TRBV15
d_gene: .
CDR3aa: CATGPGPMTYEQYF
CDR3nt: TGTGCCACCGGCCCGGGTCCAATGACCTACGAGCAGTACTTC

abundance: .
j_gene: TRBJ2-5
v_gene: TRBV10-3
d_gene: TRBD1
CDR3aa: CAISVVGGETQYF
CDR3nt: TGTGCCATCAGTGTTGTAGGGGGCGAGACCCAGTACTTC

abundance: .
j_gene: TRBJ2-7
v_gene: TRBV19
d_gene: TRBD2
CDR3aa: CASSIRSGGSYEQYF
CDR3nt: TGTGCCAGTAGTATTCGTAGCGGGGGGAGCTACGAGCAGTACTTC

abundance: .
j_gene: TRBJ1-1
v_gene: TRBV13
d_gene: TRBD1
CDR3aa: CASSPNRRGTAIF
CDR3nt: TGTGCCAGCAGCCCAAACAGACGCGGGACAGCTATCTTT

abundance: .
j_gene: TRBJ1-2
v_gene: TRBV6-2/TRBV6-3
d_gene: TRBD1
CDR3aa: CASSYSRTGGDGYTF
CDR3nt: TGTGCCAGCAGTTACTCGAGGACAGGGGGCGATGGCTACACCTTC

abundance: .
j_gene: TRBJ2-1
v_gene: TRBV19
d_gene: TRBD2
CDR3aa: CASSIRGLAGNEQFF
CDR3nt: TGTGCCAGTAGTATAAGGGGACTAGCGGGAAATGAGCAGTTCTTC

abundance: .
j_gene: TRBJ1-5
v_gene: TRBV2
d_gene: TRBD1
CDR3aa: CASSGTGSNQPQHF
CDR3nt: TGTGCCAGCAGCGGGACAGGGAGCAATCAGCCCCAGCATTTT

abundance: .
j_gene: TRBJ1-1
v_gene: TRBV18
d_gene: .
CDR3aa: CASSRDRRNTEAFF
CDR3nt: TGTGCCAGCTCGCGCGACAGGAGGAACACTGAAGCTTTCTTT